What follows describes a single T cell receptor (beta chain). Its antigen is unidentified. The data derive from a study of cytomegalovirus exposure and HLA in healthy donors. Turning to the study itself: Ancestry clustering placed 70% to 90% of 300 to 400 genotyped donors in the Caucasian-associated cluster. Study findings and constraints: Three CMV-associated chains were confirmed in vitro to be specific for CMV antigens. Data from an earlier analysis indicated that most TCR beta V segments were productive either about 87% or about 30% of the time. In a later analysis, TCR beta V- and J-gene trimming was associated with a missense DCLRE1C variant.

13 Jbeta primers and 60 Vbeta primers were used for the PCR. The data were produced by immunoSEQ multiplex PCR, yet TCRdb's version contains in-frame clones alone and is incomplete. This table has under 200,000 clones, roughly two thirds appearing once. CDR3 size: 17 residues. Trimming at V came to 6 bases and at J to 2 bases, leaving 10 bases not matched to a gene. CDR1 and CDR2 from the germline V gene are ENHRY and SYGVKD. The sequenced sample was PBMCs. V and J are TRBV10-3 and TRBJ2-2; TRBD1 agrees at 9 bases. This clonotype was sampled from a woman in her thirties or forties in good health and CMV-seropositive. The CDR3 region has the DNA TGTGCCATCAGAGAAACAGGGGGCGAGGTTAACACCGGGGAGCTGTTTTTT. Encoded protein: CAIRETGGEVNTGELFF.